What follows are 27 T cell receptor beta chains derived from one specimen sequenced in a study of identical twins. TCRdb reanalysed the 5' RACE reads using MiXCR and keeps one entry per CDR3 protein. Of roughly 240,000 distinct CDR3 sequences in the sample, approximately 7.9% were seen once. These data also formed part of another study, on yellow fever vaccine responses in identical twins.

What was sequenced was CD8+ T cells sorted from blood. The receptor source for this set is a woman under 30 in good health.

V gene TRBV3-1 combines with J gene TRBJ1-1; perhaps TRBD1 as D (5 bases). V was shortened by 3 bases and J by 0 bases, with 8 bases between the two germline ends. Germline CDR1 reads LGHDT; CDR2 reads YNNKEL (reference sequence). This CDR3 spans 14 amino acids. The CDR3 is CASSHGGVNTEAFF. The CDR3 nucleotides read TGTGCCAGCAGCCATGGGGGGGTGAACACTGAAGCTTTCTTT.

This clonotype appeared many times. The chain joins TRBV7-9 to TRBJ2-3, with TRBD2 identical over 14 bases. Per the germline V gene, CDR1 is SEHNR and CDR2 is FQNEAQ (reference sequence). This CDR3 is built from 16 residues. The V segment lost 3 bases and the J segment 4 bases; nucleotides outside the gene matches: 3. CDR3 in amino acids: CASSFPGLAGADTQYF. The CDR3, as DNA: TGTGCCAGCAGCTTCCCGGGACTAGCGGGAGCAGATACGCAGTATTTT. Full variable domain (remainder filled in from reference TRBV7-9 and TRBJ2-3): DTGVSQNPRHKITKRGQNVTFRCDPISEHNRLYWYRQTLGQGPEFLTYFQNEAQLEKSRLLSDRFSAERPKGSFSTLEIQRTEQGDSAMYLCASSFPGLAGADTQYFGPGTRLTVL.

This clonotype has at least ten counts. The chain employs TRBV6-1 and TRBJ1-1, with a possible D match to TRBD1 (6 bases). Between the trimmed V and J ends, which lost 7 bases and 3 bases, there was a span of 15 bases. Germline V lookup: CDR1 MNHNS, CDR2 SASEGT. The CDR3 runs 14 residues. The CDR3 region has the DNA TGTGCCAGCAACAAACAGGGATTCGACACTGAAGCTTTCTTT. It yields the protein CASNKQGFDTEAFF.

This clonotype was detected many times. This sequence joins TRBV14 and TRBJ2-1, with 9 bases identical to TRBD1. There are 18 residues in the CDR3. Germline CDR1 reads SGHDN; CDR2 reads FVKESK. The V and J ends lost 3 bases and 4 bases, in that order; junction bases with no gene match: 13. This CDR3 reads CASSQNLKTGGLYNEQFF. The CDR3 coding sequence is TGTGCCAGCAGCCAGAACCTCAAGACAGGGGGTTTGTACAATGAGCAGTTCTTC.

This clonotype was detected ten times or more. V is TRBV24-1 and J is TRBJ2-3; 9 positions agree with TRBD2. The J segment lost 4 bases and the V segment lost 6 bases, leaving 7 bases of the junction unmatched. This CDR3 contains 15 residues. Germline CDR1 and CDR2: KGHDR and SFDVKD. CDR3 nucleotides: TGTGCCACCAGTAAGGTAGCGGGAGCCCCAGATACGCAGTATTTT. Its protein product is CATSKVAGAPDTQYF.

This clonotype was counted ten times or more. The V and J genes are TRBV5-1 and TRBJ2-1; 9 bases are shared with TRBD2. V shed 3 bases and J 1 base; nucleotides not matched to a gene: 2. Per germline, CDR1 SGHRS and CDR2 YFSETQ. The length of the CDR3 is 15 residues. The CDR3 sequence is CASSSGLASYNEQFF. In DNA form, the CDR3 reads TGCGCCAGCAGCTCGGGACTAGCTTCCTACAATGAGCAGTTCTTC.

The rearrangement links TRBV15 to TRBJ2-7; a weak D match, TRBD2 (6 bases). CDR1 and CDR2 from the germline V gene are LNHNV and YYDKDF (reference sequence). The V end lost 4 bases, the J end lost 6 bases, and 16 bases lay between the germline ends. The CDR3 extends over 14 amino acids. The CDR3 reads CATSTTSGSSEQYF. For the CDR3, the DNA is TGTGCCACCAGCACGACTAGTGGCTCTTCCGAGCAGTACTTC.

There are many counts of this clonotype. V gene TRBV7-9 combines with J gene TRBJ1-4; maybe TRBD1 (5 bases). Trimming took off 5 bases at V and 8 bases at J, with 18 bases between the two ends. Looked up from germline, CDR1 is SEHNR and CDR2 is FQNEAQ (reference sequence). This CDR3 is 15 amino acids long. The DNA of the CDR3 is TGTGCCAGCAGCAACAAATCTGGGTACAGGGAAAAACTGTTTTTT. Protein: CASSNKSGYREKLFF.

The sample holds many counts of this clonotype. The J gene is TRBJ2-1, the V gene TRBV6-1, with 14 positions matching TRBD2. Trimming cost V 4 bases and J 1 base; bases outside gene matches: 3. CDR3 length: 17 residues. CDR1 is MNHNS, CDR2 SASEGT, per germline. For the CDR3, the DNA is TGTGCCAGCAGTGGGGGACTAGCGGGAGCGTCCTACAATGAGCAGTTCTTC. This sequence encodes CASSGGLAGASYNEQFF.

The table lists this clonotype with many counts. The rearrangement links TRBV9 to TRBJ2-7, with 8 bases aligning to TRBD1. CDR3 length: 14 residues. Looked up from germline, CDR1 is SGDLS and CDR2 is YYNGEE. V trimming: 4 bases; J trimming: 3 bases; junction bases outside the gene matches: 6. The CDR3 loop is CASSPVDRDYEQYF. CDR3 sequence (DNA): TGTGCCAGCAGCCCCGTGGACAGGGACTACGAGCAGTACTTC.

This clonotype has a count of ten or more. In nucleotides, the CDR3 is TGCAGCGTTGTCGGGGGGACAGGCAGAACCGGGGAGCTGTTTTTT. It translates to CSVVGGTGRTGELFF. The chain links TRBV29-1 to TRBJ2-2; the D gene is possibly TRBD1 (8 bases). In germline, CDR1 is SQVTM, CDR2 ANQGSEA. The CDR3 contains 15 residues. Trimming took 4 bases from V and 5 from J, leaving 17 bases between them.

There are a few counts of this clonotype. The chain carries TRBV6-5 and TRBJ2-5; D is possibly TRBD1 (6 bases). Germline-derived CDR1 and CDR2 are MNHEY and SVGAGI. The V gene lost 5 bases and the J gene lost 2 bases, with 21 bases spanning the gap. The CDR3 runs to 17 residues. CDR3 loop: CASSTEGHRFRQETQYF. Written as DNA, the CDR3 is TGTGCCAGCAGTACTGAGGGACACCGGTTTAGACAAGAGACCCAGTACTTC.

Ten or more counts support this clonotype. This chain uses TRBV20-1 with TRBJ2-1, with D possibly TRBD1 on 6 matching bases. The CDR3 is 14 residues long. Trimming took 7 bases from V and 0 from J, leaving 13 bases between them. Germline V gene sequence: CDR1 DFQATT, CDR2 SNEGSKA (reference sequence). CDR3 loop: CSVRDISSYNEQFF. CDR3 coding DNA: TGCAGTGTCCGGGACATAAGCTCCTACAATGAGCAGTTCTTC.

This clonotype was recorded a few times. The V call is TRBV20-1, the J call TRBJ2-3, with 10 nucleotides matching TRBD2. The CDR3 totals 18 residues. CDR1 and CDR2 from the germline V gene are DFQATT and SNEGSKA (reference sequence). Trimming at V came to 1 base and at J to 0 bases, leaving 10 bases not matched to a gene. CDR3 in amino acids: CSARGGLAGAQSTDTQYF. The DNA for the CDR3 is TGCAGTGCTAGAGGCGGGCTAGCGGGGGCCCAGAGCACAGATACGCAGTATTTT.

V is TRBV10-2 and J is TRBJ2-1; 7 nucleotides line up with TRBD2. The CDR3 loop spans 13 amino acids. V was clipped by 2 bases and J by 9 bases; unmatched bases: 4. Per germline, CDR1 WSHSY and CDR2 SAAADI. The CDR3 here is CASSETSVGEQFF. CDR3 sequence (DNA): TGCGCCAGCAGTGAGACTAGCGTAGGTGAGCAGTTCTTC.

The chain recombines TRBV2 with TRBJ2-7; 10 bases line up with TRBD2. The junction had 9 bases not matched to a gene; V was cut back by 3 bases and J by 4 bases. The CDR3 runs to 16 residues. CDR1 and CDR2 from the germline V gene are SNHLY and FYNNEI. The CDR3 reads CASSDGELAGRYEQYF. As DNA, the CDR3 is TGTGCCAGCAGTGATGGAGAACTAGCGGGAAGGTACGAGCAGTACTTC.

This clonotype appeared many times. V usage is TRBV10-3 and J usage is TRBJ2-7; maybe TRBD2 (5 bases). CDR3 length equals 12 residues. Trimming shortened V by 10 bases and J by 1 base, and 11 bases separated the two germline ends. Germline CDR1 ENHRY, CDR2 SYGVKD. CDR3 protein: CATNSDSYEQYF. The CDR3 nucleotides are TGTGCCACCAATAGCGATTCCTACGAGCAGTACTTC.

This clonotype has only a few counts. The CDR3 spells CASSQEGPSGNTIYF. The CDR3 coding sequence is TGCGCCAGCAGCCAAGAAGGACCCTCTGGAAACACCATATATTTT. The chain couples TRBV4-1 to TRBJ1-3, with no clear D. With 0 bases removed from V and 0 bases from J, the gap between germline ends came to 6 bases. CDR1 is MGHRA and CDR2 is YSYEKL in the germline V gene. The CDR3 spans 15 residues.

This clonotype was detected many times. V and J are TRBV7-6 and TRBJ1-1, with a weak D call TRBD1 (5 bases). V lost 3 bases and J lost 1, with 6 bases in between. Germline lookup yields CDR1 SGHVS and CDR2 FNYEAQ. There are 13 residues in the CDR3. CDR3 amino acids: CASSLTENTEAFF. The CDR3 coding sequence is TGTGCCAGCAGCTTGACAGAGAACACTGAAGCTTTCTTT.

The table lists this clonotype with a few counts. V and J are TRBV20-1 and TRBJ2-3; the D gene is possibly TRBD2 (6 bases). The CDR3 consists of 15 residues. Germline V lookup: CDR1 DFQATT, CDR2 SNEGSKA (reference sequence). V lost 3 bases to trimming and J lost 0 bases, with 13 bases between them. In nucleotides, the CDR3 is TGCAGTGCTAGCCCCGGGGGTCCTAGCACAGATACGCAGTATTTT. Translated, it gives CSASPGGPSTDTQYF.

There are a few counts of this clonotype. This chain uses TRBV7-9 with TRBJ2-7; a weak D match, TRBD2 (7 bases). V was trimmed by 5 bases and J by 5 bases, leaving 22 bases between them. There are 16 residues in the CDR3. CDR1 SEHNR and CDR2 FQNEAQ come from the germline V gene (reference sequence). CDR3 coding DNA: TGTGCCAGCAGCAATCGGGGGGCAGGGGATTTGAACGAGCAGTACTTC. Translation gives CASSNRGAGDLNEQYF.

V and J are TRBV2 and TRBJ2-7, with 8 bases matching TRBD1. This CDR3 region has 14 residues. CDR1 SNHLY and CDR2 FYNNEI come from the germline V gene. With V trimmed by 7 bases and J by 1 base, 6 bases remained unmatched. The CDR3 spells CASTWRQGSYEQYF. CDR3 in DNA: TGTGCCAGCACATGGAGACAGGGGTCCTACGAGCAGTACTTC.

There are a few counts of this clonotype. The chain employs TRBV5-5 and TRBJ1-1; D not resolved. Germline V lookup: CDR1 SGHKS, CDR2 YYEKEE (reference sequence). The germline V and J ends were trimmed by 3 bases and 3 bases, with 12 bases remaining between them. This CDR3 region has 14 residues. The CDR3 nucleotides are TGTGCCAGCAGCTCGAAGGGAATTGACACTGAAGCTTTCTTT. Translating gives CASSSKGIDTEAFF.

The V gene is TRBV4-1, the J gene TRBJ2-3, with 14 bases lining up with TRBD2. In germline, CDR1 is MGHRA, CDR2 YSYEKL. CDR3 length: 17 residues. Unmatched junction bases numbered 8, after V lost 5 bases and J lost 4 bases. In nucleotides, the CDR3 is TGCGCCAGCAGCGTAACGACTAGCGGGGGGGCCGCAGATACGCAGTATTTT. Its protein is CASSVTTSGGAADTQYF.

There are many counts of this clonotype. The CDR3 nucleotides are TGCAGTGCTAGAGATACCGAGCGGGAGTCTTCAGGGAACACCGGGGAGCTGTTTTTT. This sequence encodes CSARDTERESSGNTGELFF. The rearrangement joins TRBV20-1 to TRBJ2-2; 8 nucleotides match TRBD2. The CDR3 loop spans 19 amino acids. Unmatched junction bases numbered 13, after V lost 0 bases and J lost 1 base. The germline CDR1 and CDR2 sequences are DFQATT and SNEGSKA (reference sequence).

This clonotype was observed a handful of times. V is TRBV9 and J is TRBJ2-2; D remains unclear. This CDR3 spans 11 amino acids. Trimming removed 3 bases from V and 7 bases from J, with 4 bases in between. The germline CDR1 and CDR2 sequences are SGDLS and YYNGEE. The DNA of the CDR3 is TGTGCCAGCAGCGCGGTCGGGGAGCTGTTTTTT. It yields the protein CASSAVGELFF.

V is TRBV4-1 and J is TRBJ2-7; 13 positions match TRBD2. Unmatched junction bases numbered 6, after V lost 4 bases and J lost 6 bases. This CDR3 has 15 amino acids. Germline V gene data show CDR1 as MGHRA and CDR2 as YSYEKL. CDR3 DNA sequence: TGCGCCAGCAGCCCTACCGGGACTAGCGGGATCGAGCAGTACTTC. This translates into CASSPTGTSGIEQYF.